A single T cell receptor (beta chain) is shown here with its context. What it recognizes is unknown. The record originates from a study of T cells after yellow fever vaccination. V trimming: 0 bases; J trimming: 4 bases; junction bases outside the gene matches: 6. Germline V gene sequence: CDR1 MNHEY, CDR2 SVGAGI. CDR3 size: 17 residues. Study-wide results and caveats: Shared CD4/CD8 clonotypes were a small share, likely from convergent recombination.

One entry per CDR3 protein, called by TCRdb with MiXCR from the 5' RACE reads. Here the sample spans roughly 300,000 distinct CDR3 sequences, around 7% being singletons. This sequence was found in a man aged 18 to 30 who received the YFV17D yellow fever vaccine. This specimen was PBMCs, taken roughly seven weeks after the first yellow fever vaccination. V usage is TRBV6-5 and J usage is TRBJ1-2; 12 bases match TRBD1. CDR3 loop: CASSYSPGTGGGYGYTF. The CDR3 DNA sequence: TGTGCCAGCAGTTACTCGCCCGGGACAGGGGGCGGCTATGGCTACACCTTC.